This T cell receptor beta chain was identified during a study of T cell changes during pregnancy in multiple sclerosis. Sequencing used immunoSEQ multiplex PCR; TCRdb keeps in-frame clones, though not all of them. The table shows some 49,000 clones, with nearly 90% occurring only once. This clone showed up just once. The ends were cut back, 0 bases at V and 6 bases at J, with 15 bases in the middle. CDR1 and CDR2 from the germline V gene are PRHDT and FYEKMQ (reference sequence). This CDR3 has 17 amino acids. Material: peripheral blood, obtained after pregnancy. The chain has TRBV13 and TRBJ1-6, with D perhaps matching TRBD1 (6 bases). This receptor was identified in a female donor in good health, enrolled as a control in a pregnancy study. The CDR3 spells CASSLGQGRRGNSPLHF. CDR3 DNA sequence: TGTGCCAGCAGCTTAGGCCAGGGGAGAAGAGGTAATTCACCCCTCCACTTT.